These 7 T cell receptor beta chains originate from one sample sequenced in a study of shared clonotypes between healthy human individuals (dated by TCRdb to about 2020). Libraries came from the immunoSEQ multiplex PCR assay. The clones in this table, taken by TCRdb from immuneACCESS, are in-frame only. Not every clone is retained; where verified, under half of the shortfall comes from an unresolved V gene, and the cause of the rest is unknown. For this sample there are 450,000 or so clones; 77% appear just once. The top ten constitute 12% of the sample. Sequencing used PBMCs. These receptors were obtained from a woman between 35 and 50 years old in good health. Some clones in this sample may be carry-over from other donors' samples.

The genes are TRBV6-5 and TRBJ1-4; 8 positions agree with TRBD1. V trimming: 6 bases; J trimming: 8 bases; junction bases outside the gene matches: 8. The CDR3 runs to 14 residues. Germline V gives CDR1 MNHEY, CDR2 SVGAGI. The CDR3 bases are TGTGCCAGCAGCATCGGACAGGGAGCGGAAAAACTGTTTTTT. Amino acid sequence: CASSIGQGAEKLFF.

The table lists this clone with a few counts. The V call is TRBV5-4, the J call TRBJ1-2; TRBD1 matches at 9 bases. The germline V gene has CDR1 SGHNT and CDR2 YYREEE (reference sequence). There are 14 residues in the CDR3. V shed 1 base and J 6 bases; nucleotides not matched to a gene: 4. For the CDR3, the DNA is TGTGCCAGCAGCTTGCTACAGGGGGCAGATGGCTACACCTTC. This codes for CASSLLQGADGYTF.

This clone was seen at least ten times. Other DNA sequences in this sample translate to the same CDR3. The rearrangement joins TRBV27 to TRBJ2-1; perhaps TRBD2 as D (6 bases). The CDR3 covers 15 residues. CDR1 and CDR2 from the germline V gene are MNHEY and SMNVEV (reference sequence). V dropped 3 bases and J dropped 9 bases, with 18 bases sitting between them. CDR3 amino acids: CASSFLSEGSGEQFF. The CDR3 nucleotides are TGTGCCAGCAGTTTTCTATCGGAGGGTAGCGGTGAGCAGTTCTTC.

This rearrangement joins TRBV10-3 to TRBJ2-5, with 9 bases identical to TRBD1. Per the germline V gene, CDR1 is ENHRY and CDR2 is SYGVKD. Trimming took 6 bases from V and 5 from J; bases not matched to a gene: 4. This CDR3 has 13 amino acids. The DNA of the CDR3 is TGTGCCATCAGCGGGACAGGGTGGGAGACCCAGTACTTC. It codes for CAISGTGWETQYF.

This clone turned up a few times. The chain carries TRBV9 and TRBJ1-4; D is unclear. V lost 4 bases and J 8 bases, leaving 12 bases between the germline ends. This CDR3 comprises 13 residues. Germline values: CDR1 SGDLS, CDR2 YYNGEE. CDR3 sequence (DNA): TGTGCCAGCAGCCCTGTCGCACAGGAAAAACTGTTTTTT. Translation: CASSPVAQEKLFF.

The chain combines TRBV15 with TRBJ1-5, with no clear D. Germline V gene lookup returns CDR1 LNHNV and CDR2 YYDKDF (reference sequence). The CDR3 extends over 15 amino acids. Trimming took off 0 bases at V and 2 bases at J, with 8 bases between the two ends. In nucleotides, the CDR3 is TGTGCCACCAGCAGAGAGGGGTATGGCAATCAGCCCCAGCATTTT. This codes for CATSREGYGNQPQHF.

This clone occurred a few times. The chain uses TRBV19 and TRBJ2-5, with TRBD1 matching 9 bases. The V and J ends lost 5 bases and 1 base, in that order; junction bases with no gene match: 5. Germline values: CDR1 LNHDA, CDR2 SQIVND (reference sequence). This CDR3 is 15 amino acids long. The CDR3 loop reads CASSERQGGQETQYF. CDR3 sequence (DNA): TGTGCCAGTAGTGAGCGACAGGGGGGCCAAGAGACCCAGTACTTC.